One sample yielded the 5 T cell receptor beta chains listed below, sequenced in a study of blood T cell repertoires in COVID-19. The protocol was immunoSEQ multiplex PCR, while the TCRdb copy is restricted to in-frame clones and leaves out a portion. The data hold about 150,000 clones, with 75% to 90% observed a single time. Specimen: peripheral blood. All receptors come from a woman in her seventies with acute or convalescent COVID-19.

The chain carries TRBV2 and TRBJ2-1, with D unclear. Germline lookup yields CDR1 SNHLY and CDR2 FYNNEI. The CDR3 covers 13 residues. The V end lost 4 bases, the J end lost 8 bases, and 12 bases lay between the germline ends. The CDR3 reads CASSGALVHEQFF. The DNA of the CDR3 is TGTGCCAGCAGTGGGGCCTTAGTCCATGAGCAGTTCTTC.

The rearrangement joins TRBV10-3 to TRBJ2-3; 7 bases map to TRBD2. Germline CDR1 is ENHRY and CDR2 is SYGVKD. V trimming: 6 bases; J trimming: 5 bases; junction bases outside the gene matches: 8. This CDR3 contains 14 residues. The CDR3 loop is CAIREAGTGDTQYF. In DNA, the CDR3 is TGTGCCATCAGAGAAGCGGGGACCGGAGATACGCAGTATTTT.

This chain joins TRBV13 and TRBJ1-4; 7 bases are shared with TRBD1. J lost 10 bases, V lost 1 base, and 12 bases had no gene match. Germline CDR1 is PRHDT and CDR2 is FYEKMQ (reference sequence). This CDR3 has 16 residues. The CDR3 reads CASSLEGPGGRGKLFF. DNA for the CDR3: TGTGCCAGCAGCTTAGAGGGTCCAGGGGGTAGGGGAAAACTGTTTTTT.

The chain carries TRBV7-9 and TRBJ2-6; D is ambiguous. Trimming removed 1 base at V and 0 bases at J, with 4 bases between. CDR1 and CDR2 from the germline V gene are SEHNR and FQNEAQ (reference sequence). This CDR3 is 15 amino acids long. CDR3 residues: CASSLVDSGANVLTF. The CDR3 DNA sequence: TGTGCCAGCAGCTTAGTAGACTCTGGGGCCAACGTCCTGACTTTC.

The V gene is TRBV28, the J gene TRBJ1-2, with D possibly TRBD1 on 5 matching bases. Trimming left V 5 bases short and J 9 bases short, with 13 bases between. CDR1 and CDR2 (germline): MDHEN, SYDVKM. CDR3 length equals 12 residues. The CDR3 DNA reads as TGTGCCAGCAGTCTTAGGGGCCGGAGCTACACCTTC. Residues: CASSLRGRSYTF.